A selection of T cell receptor beta chains follows, all from one sample in a study of CD8 T cells in Susac syndrome. Each CDR3 protein is one row after TCRdb ran MiXCR on the immunoSEQ multiplex PCR reads. Here the sample spans about 47,000 distinct CDR3 sequences, more than 85% being singletons. The material sequenced was CD8+ T cells from PBMCs. These receptors all come from a human donor in good health. Both conserved end residues are part of each CDR3. D genes are given only for firm matches. The size of a clone is reported for some rows only, either as once, few or many, or as a class for expanded clones.

D: TRBD1
size: -
V: TRBV2
J: TRBJ2-7
DNA: TGTGCCAGCAGCGTGGACAGGGGAAGCTCCTACGAGCAGTACTTC
CDR3: CASSVDRGSSYEQYF

D: -
size: -
V: TRBV3-1
J: TRBJ2-4
DNA: TGTGCCAGCAGCCCGCCGCAGGGGCCTGAAAACATTCAGTACTTC
CDR3: CASSPPQGPENIQYF

D: -
size: -
V: TRBV9
J: TRBJ2-5
DNA: TGTGCCAGCAGCGGGGGCCAGCAGGTTAGAGAGACCCAGTACTTC
CDR3: CASSGGQQVRETQYF

D: -
size: -
V: TRBV23-1
J: TRBJ2-7
DNA: TGCGCCAGCAGTCACCCCCTCCAGGCAGCGAGGAGCTCCTACGAGCAGTACTTC
CDR3: CASSHPLQAARSSYEQYF

D: -
size: once
V: TRBV29-1
J: TRBJ2-7
DNA: TGCAGCGTAGCCGAACCTGGCGGGGGCTCATCCTACGAGCAGTACTTC
CDR3: CSVAEPGGGSSYEQYF

D: TRBD1
size: -
V: TRBV7-9
J: TRBJ2-7
DNA: TGTGCCAGCAGCCCACGTCCGGGACAGGGGTTCTACGAGCAGTACTTC
CDR3: CASSPRPGQGFYEQYF

D: TRBD2
size: -
V: TRBV15
J: TRBJ2-1
DNA: TGTGCCACCAGCAGAGGCGGGAGGGTCTCCTACAATGAGCAGTTCTTC
CDR3: CATSRGGRVSYNEQFF

D: TRBD1
size: -
V: TRBV20-1
J: TRBJ1-1
DNA: TGCAGTGCTATCCCCGGGACAGGGATCACTGAAGCTTTCTTT
CDR3: CSAIPGTGITEAFF

D: -
size: -
V: TRBV6-6
J: TRBJ2-7
DNA: TGTGCCAGCAGTTACCAGGGAGGGGGCGTGTACGAGCAGTACTTC
CDR3: CASSYQGGGVYEQYF

D: TRBD1
size: -
V: TRBV2
J: TRBJ2-7
DNA: TGTGCCAGCACCGACAGGGTCGAGCAGTACTTC
CDR3: CASTDRVEQYF

D: -
size: -
V: TRBV20-1
J: TRBJ1-1
DNA: TGCAGTGCTAGAGATCTGGGGGGCACTGAAGCTTTCTTT
CDR3: CSARDLGGTEAFF

D: -
size: -
V: TRBV5-1
J: TRBJ1-4
DNA: TGCGCCAGCACCCCGGGGGCGACTAATGAAAAACTGTTTTTT
CDR3: CASTPGATNEKLFF

D: TRBD2
size: once
V: TRBV13
J: TRBJ2-1
DNA: TGTGCCAGCAGCTTACGACATCTAGCGGACAATGAGCAGTTCTTC
CDR3: CASSLRHLADNEQFF

D: -
size: -
V: TRBV9
J: TRBJ2-1
DNA: TGTGCCAGCAGCTCAGGGACTTTCCACAATGAGCAGTTCTTC
CDR3: CASSSGTFHNEQFF

D: TRBD1
size: -
V: TRBV3-1
J: TRBJ2-3
DNA: TGTGCCAGCAGCCAAACAGGGGGCACAGATACGCAGTATTTT
CDR3: CASSQTGGTDTQYF

D: -
size: -
V: TRBV5-8
J: TRBJ1-1
DNA: TGTGCCAGCAGGCGGGGGTTAATCACTGAAGCTTTCTTT
CDR3: CASRRGLITEAFF

D: -
size: -
V: TRBV2
J: TRBJ2-7
DNA: TGTGCCAGCAGGCCCTGGGGGTACGAGCAGTACTTC
CDR3: CASRPWGYEQYF

D: -
size: -
V: TRBV27
J: TRBJ1-4
DNA: TGTGCCAGCAGTCCCAGGGGTTACGATGAAAAACTGTTTTTT
CDR3: CASSPRGYDEKLFF

D: -
size: once
V: TRBV3-1
J: TRBJ2-7
DNA: TGTGCCAGCAGCCAAGTTGTCAGAACGGGCGAACACTACGAGCAGTACTTC
CDR3: CASSQVVRTGEHYEQYF

D: TRBD2
size: few
V: TRBV6-5
J: TRBJ2-1
DNA: TGTGCCAGCAGTTACGGTAGCGGGAGGAACAATGAGCAGTTCTTC
CDR3: CASSYGSGRNNEQFF

D: TRBD1
size: -
V: TRBV18
J: TRBJ2-7
DNA: TGTGCCAGCTCACCTCAAACACGACAGGGCGTCTACGAGCAGTACTTC
CDR3: CASSPQTRQGVYEQYF

D: TRBD1
size: -
V: TRBV18
J: TRBJ2-7
DNA: TGTGCCAGCTCACCTAGGGACAGCAGCTACGAGCAGTACTTC
CDR3: CASSPRDSSYEQYF

D: -
size: -
V: TRBV19
J: TRBJ2-5
DNA: TGTGCCAGCAATGTGGGGGTCACGGGATTCGGGGAGACCCAGTACTTC
CDR3: CASNVGVTGFGETQYF

D: -
size: -
V: TRBV6-5
J: TRBJ2-1
DNA: TGTGCCAGCAGTTACGGCCCCCGGCCAAACAATGAGCAGTTCTTC
CDR3: CASSYGPRPNNEQFF

D: TRBD1
size: -
V: TRBV10-1
J: TRBJ2-7
DNA: TGCGCCAGCAGTGAGTCGGGGACAGGGATCTACGAGCAGTACTTC
CDR3: CASSESGTGIYEQYF

D: -
size: -
V: TRBV12-3/TRBV12-4
J: TRBJ2-3
DNA: TGTGCCAGCAGTTCTCTAGTAGACGCAGATACGCAGTATTTT
CDR3: CASSSLVDADTQYF

D: -
size: -
V: TRBV30
J: TRBJ1-2
DNA: TGTGCCTGGAGTCCTCTTGTGTACGGCTACACCTTC
CDR3: CAWSPLVYGYTF

D: -
size: -
V: TRBV30
J: TRBJ1-1
DNA: TGTGCCTGGGATTATATGGCGACAGCTTTCTTT
CDR3: CAWDYMATAFF

D: -
size: -
V: TRBV11-2
J: TRBJ2-2
DNA: TGTGCCAGCAGCTTGGTTACAGGGAACACCGGGGAGCTGTTTTTT
CDR3: CASSLVTGNTGELFF

D: -
size: -
V: TRBV4-3
J: TRBJ1-1
DNA: TGCGCCAGCAGCCAAGGGACGGTTAACACTGAAGCTTTCTTT
CDR3: CASSQGTVNTEAFF

D: -
size: -
V: TRBV25-1
J: TRBJ1-1
DNA: TGTGCCAGCAGTGAGAGCTGGGGCCTTAACACTGAAGCTTTCTTT
CDR3: CASSESWGLNTEAFF

D: -
size: -
V: TRBV6-1
J: TRBJ2-7
DNA: TGTGCCAGCAGTGCCCTGGGGCTAGCGTTCGTTGGGAGCGAGCAGTACTTC
CDR3: CASSALGLAFVGSEQYF

D: TRBD1
size: -
V: TRBV6-2/TRBV6-3
J: TRBJ2-1
DNA: TGTGCCAGCAGTTACTCGGGACAGGGGGCATACAATGAGCAGTTCTTC
CDR3: CASSYSGQGAYNEQFF

D: -
size: -
V: TRBV20-1
J: TRBJ2-1
DNA: TGCAGTGCTAGGGGCCGGCAGAGCTCCTACAATGAGCAGTTCTTC
CDR3: CSARGRQSSYNEQFF

D: -
size: -
V: TRBV4-1
J: TRBJ1-3
DNA: TGCGCCAGCAGCCAAGTCTTAAGGGGACCCTCTGGAAACACCATATATTTT
CDR3: CASSQVLRGPSGNTIYF

D: TRBD2
size: once
V: TRBV20-1
J: TRBJ2-2
DNA: TGCAGTGCTCCATACAGCGGGAGGGTTACCGGGGAGCTGTTTTTT
CDR3: CSAPYSGRVTGELFF

D: TRBD2
size: -
V: TRBV28
J: TRBJ2-2
DNA: TGTGCCAGCAGTTCCACCCTTCTGGCTAGCGGGATATACTACGGGGAGCTGTTTTTT
CDR3: CASSSTLLASGIYYGELFF

D: -
size: -
V: TRBV4-2
J: TRBJ1-2
DNA: TGTGCCAGCAGCCAAGTAGTTTCAGGGGTTGACTATGGCTACACCTTC
CDR3: CASSQVVSGVDYGYTF

D: -
size: once
V: TRBV4-1
J: TRBJ2-7
DNA: TGCGCCAGCAGCCAAGAACCGACGCGGGAAGGCTCCTACGAGCAGTACTTC
CDR3: CASSQEPTREGSYEQYF

D: -
size: -
V: TRBV27
J: TRBJ1-1
DNA: TGTGCCAGCAGTTTACCGACCGGTGAAGCTTTCTTT
CDR3: CASSLPTGEAFF

D: -
size: -
V: TRBV2
J: TRBJ2-7
DNA: TGTGCCAGCGGGGGAGACAGGTCCTACGAGCAGTACTTC
CDR3: CASGGDRSYEQYF

D: -
size: -
V: TRBV7-8
J: TRBJ2-1
DNA: TGTGCCAGCAGCTTCCGGGACGGGTACAATGAGCAGTTCTTC
CDR3: CASSFRDGYNEQFF

D: TRBD2
size: -
V: TRBV6-5
J: TRBJ2-1
DNA: TGTGCCAGCAGACTGAGCGGGAGAGTCTACAATGAGCAGTTCTTC
CDR3: CASRLSGRVYNEQFF

D: -
size: -
V: TRBV7-6
J: TRBJ2-1
DNA: TGTGCCAGCAGCTTGGCCTACAATGAGCAGTTCTTC
CDR3: CASSLAYNEQFF

D: -
size: -
V: TRBV3-1
J: TRBJ2-2
DNA: TGTGCCAGCAGCCATTACAGGGAAAACACCGGGGAGCTGTTTTTT
CDR3: CASSHYRENTGELFF

D: TRBD2
size: -
V: TRBV29-1
J: TRBJ2-1
DNA: TGCAGCGTCCGGGGGGAAGATAGCGGGAGGAGCTCCTACAATGAGCAGTTCTTC
CDR3: CSVRGEDSGRSSYNEQFF

D: TRBD1
size: -
V: TRBV29-1
J: TRBJ1-5
DNA: TGCAGCGCCGGGACAGGGAACAATCAGCCCCAGCATTTT
CDR3: CSAGTGNNQPQHF

D: -
size: -
V: TRBV7-9
J: TRBJ2-1
DNA: TGTGCCAGCAGCTTGGGCCAGGGAAGCTCCTACAATGAGCAGTTCTTC
CDR3: CASSLGQGSSYNEQFF

D: TRBD1
size: -
V: TRBV4-1
J: TRBJ1-5
DNA: TGCGCCAGCAGCCTAAACAGGGGTCAGGGACAGCCCCAGCATTTT
CDR3: CASSLNRGQGQPQHF

D: TRBD2
size: -
V: TRBV10-1
J: TRBJ2-7
DNA: TGCGCCAGCAGTGAGTCCAGCGGGAGTTTCGAGCAGTACTTC
CDR3: CASSESSGSFEQYF